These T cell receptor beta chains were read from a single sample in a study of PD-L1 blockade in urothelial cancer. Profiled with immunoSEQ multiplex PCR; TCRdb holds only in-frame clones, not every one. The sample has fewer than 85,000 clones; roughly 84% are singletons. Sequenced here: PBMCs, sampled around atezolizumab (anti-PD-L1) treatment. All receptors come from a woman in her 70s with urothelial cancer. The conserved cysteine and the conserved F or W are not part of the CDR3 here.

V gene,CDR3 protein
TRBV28,ASNTQGTVYEQY
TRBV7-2,ASSRVAGTASNQPQH
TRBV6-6,ASSYPRETPTDTQY
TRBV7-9,ASSDTGRGQPQH
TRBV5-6,ASSLMRQEASYGYT
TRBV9,ASSTGLGYGYT
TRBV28,ASSIPGVYDTEAF
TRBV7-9,ASSPQGSGTEAF
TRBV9,ASSAMGMGNTEAF
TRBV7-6,ASSLTGNEQF
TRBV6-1,ASSEQRSTDTQY
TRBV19,ASSSSAGNYGYT
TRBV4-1,ASSRDGTELAKNIQY
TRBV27,ASSPSGGPYNEQF
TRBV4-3,ASSQDYPGSDQPQH
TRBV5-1,ASSPQTGLELF
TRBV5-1,ASSFSDRYYEQY
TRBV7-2,ASSARLGGVSDTQY
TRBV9,ASSQPGGSYNEQF
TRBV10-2,ASSGLARYEQY
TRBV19,ASIPAGAGELF
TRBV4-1,ASSQVSGAYNEQF
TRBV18,ASSPGLAGENEQF
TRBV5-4,ASAALGGNMNTEAF